These 13 T cell receptor beta chains were all obtained from the same sample, sequenced in a study of blood T cell repertoires in COVID-19. Generated by immunoSEQ multiplex PCR, the TCRdb table keeps only in-frame clones and is missing some. The sample consists of more than 200,000 clones, roughly 80% of them appearing once. The sample taken for sequencing was peripheral blood. These receptors were collected from a woman of 80 years or more with COVID-19, enrolled during active disease.

This clone was counted only a few times. This chain connects TRBV25-1 to TRBJ1-4, with D possibly matching TRBD1 (6 bases). This CDR3 comprises 15 residues. Looked up from germline, CDR1 is MGHDK and CDR2 is SYGVNS. V gave up 5 bases and J gave up 7 bases, with 17 bases separating them. In DNA, the CDR3 is TGTGCCAGCAGTTGGGGGCAGGGGAAAGGTGAAAAACTGTTTTTT. Its translation: CASSWGQGKGEKLFF.

This rearrangement joins TRBV7-2 to TRBJ1-5; a weak D match, TRBD1 (5 bases). The germline gives CDR1 SGHTA, CDR2 FQGNSA. V lost 1 base to trimming and J lost 3 bases, with 13 bases between them. The CDR3 has 16 amino acids. This CDR3 is CASSLGLGQHNQPQHF. The CDR3 DNA reads as TGTGCCAGCAGCTTAGGCTTGGGGCAGCACAATCAGCCCCAGCATTTT.

The table lists this clone with a count of one. The genes are TRBV7-2 and TRBJ2-1; 14 nucleotides align to TRBD2. The ends lost 5 bases at V and 7 bases at J; junction bases unmatched: 7. The CDR3 contains 16 residues. Germline CDR1 is SGHTA and CDR2 is FQGNSA. CDR3 nucleotides: TGTGCCAGCAGCCCAGGACTAGCGGGGGGTCGGAATGAGCAGTTCTTC. Translation: CASSPGLAGGRNEQFF.

V usage is TRBV5-1 and J usage is TRBJ2-2, with 7 bases aligning to TRBD2. The V and J ends lost 0 bases and 6 bases, in that order; junction bases with no gene match: 11. This CDR3 contains 17 residues. Germline V CDR1 and CDR2: SGHRS, YFSETQ. CDR3 nucleotide sequence: TGCGCCAGCAGCTTGGTCGGCCAGGGAGGGTTTTCCGGGGAGCTGTTTTTT. Translation gives CASSLVGQGGFSGELFF.

The V and J genes are TRBV6-5 and TRBJ2-2, with 9 bases matching TRBD1. V was clipped by 6 bases and J by 4 bases; unmatched bases: 6. The germline CDR1 and CDR2 sequences are MNHEY and SVGAGI. There are 15 residues in the CDR3. The CDR3 here is CASRPTGGSTGELFF. CDR3 in DNA: TGTGCCAGCAGACCGACAGGGGGATCCACCGGGGAGCTGTTTTTT.

The V call is TRBV5-5, the J call TRBJ1-3; D is ambiguous. The germline V gene encodes CDR1 SGHKS and CDR2 YYEKEE (reference sequence). There are 20 residues in the CDR3. V shed 0 bases and J shed 0 bases, with 22 bases lying between them. The CDR3 DNA is TGTGCCAGCAGCTTGGGGTTCTATCTACCCATTACCGGCTCTGGAAACACCATATATTTT. Translated, it gives CASSLGFYLPITGSGNTIYF.

V and J are TRBV5-6 and TRBJ1-2, with 9 nucleotides matching TRBD1. The CDR3 has 16 residues. V dropped 0 bases and J dropped 8; count of bases not matched to a gene: 11. Germline CDR1 and CDR2: SGHDT and YYEEEE. CDR3 loop: CASSLESTGGAKGYTF. CDR3 sequence (DNA): TGTGCCAGCAGCTTGGAATCCACAGGGGGCGCGAAGGGCTACACCTTC.

The chain employs TRBV7-9 and TRBJ1-4; D gene ambiguous. The V gene's germline CDR1 is SEHNR and CDR2 FQNEAQ (reference sequence). Trimming stripped 6 bases from V and 0 bases from J, with 8 bases between. This CDR3 spans 14 amino acids. The CDR3 DNA is TGTGCCAGCAGTATTGCGTCAACTAATGAAAAACTGTTTTTT. This codes for CASSIASTNEKLFF. Full variable domain (rest looked up from reference TRBV7-9 and TRBJ1-4): DTGVSQNPRHKITKRGQNVTFRCDPISEHNRLYWYRQTLGQGPEFLTYFQNEAQLEKSRLLSDRFSAERPKGSFSTLEIQRTEQGDSAMYLCASSIASTNEKLFFGSGTQLSVL.

This chain connects TRBV24-1 to TRBJ2-7, with 14 bases identical to TRBD2. Per the germline V gene, CDR1 is KGHDR and CDR2 is SFDVKD. This CDR3 region has 18 residues. J was trimmed by 3 bases and V by 3 bases; bases with no gene match: 9. This chain's CDR3 is CATSDTRTSGGTHYEQYV. The DNA of the CDR3 is TGTGCCACCAGTGATACTCGGACTAGCGGGGGGACGCACTACGAGCAGTACGTC.

This CDR3 is CASSQASTGNYGYTF. The DNA for the CDR3 is TGTGCCAGCAGCCAAGCCTCCACAGGGAACTATGGCTACACCTTC. The chain combines TRBV3-1 (or the pseudogene TRBV3-2) with TRBJ1-2; TRBD1 is a possible D gene (6 bases). Germline values: CDR1 LGHDT, CDR2 YNNKEL (reference sequence). This CDR3 is 15 amino acids long. Between the trimmed V and J ends, which lost 1 base and 2 bases, there was a span of 11 bases.

V gene TRBV19 combines with J gene TRBJ2-5; tentatively, D is TRBD1 (5 bases). The V end lost 4 bases, the J end lost 5 bases, and 14 bases lay between the germline ends. There are 14 residues in the CDR3. Germline CDR1 LNHDA, CDR2 SQIVND (reference sequence). This CDR3 reads CASSKGPSAETQYF. The CDR3 DNA sequence: TGTGCCAGTAGTAAGGGGCCAAGCGCGGAGACCCAGTACTTC.

J is TRBJ1-6 and V is TRBV28, with 9 bases matching TRBD1. CDR1 is MDHEN, CDR2 SYDVKM, per germline. V was clipped by 5 bases and J by 7 bases; unmatched bases: 6. This CDR3 region has 15 residues. This CDR3 reads CASSRPGTGNSPLHF. Here the CDR3 DNA reads TGTGCCAGCAGTAGACCCGGGACAGGGAATTCACCCCTCCACTTT.

Only one count was recorded for this clone. The V gene is TRBV7-2, the J gene TRBJ1-2, with unresolved D. This CDR3 spans 14 amino acids. Trimming removed 1 base from V and 5 bases from J, with 11 bases in between. The germline V gene encodes CDR1 SGHTA and CDR2 FQGNSA. Here the CDR3 reads CASSLDGVPYGYTF. DNA of the CDR3: TGTGCCAGCAGCTTAGACGGAGTTCCTTATGGCTACACCTTC.